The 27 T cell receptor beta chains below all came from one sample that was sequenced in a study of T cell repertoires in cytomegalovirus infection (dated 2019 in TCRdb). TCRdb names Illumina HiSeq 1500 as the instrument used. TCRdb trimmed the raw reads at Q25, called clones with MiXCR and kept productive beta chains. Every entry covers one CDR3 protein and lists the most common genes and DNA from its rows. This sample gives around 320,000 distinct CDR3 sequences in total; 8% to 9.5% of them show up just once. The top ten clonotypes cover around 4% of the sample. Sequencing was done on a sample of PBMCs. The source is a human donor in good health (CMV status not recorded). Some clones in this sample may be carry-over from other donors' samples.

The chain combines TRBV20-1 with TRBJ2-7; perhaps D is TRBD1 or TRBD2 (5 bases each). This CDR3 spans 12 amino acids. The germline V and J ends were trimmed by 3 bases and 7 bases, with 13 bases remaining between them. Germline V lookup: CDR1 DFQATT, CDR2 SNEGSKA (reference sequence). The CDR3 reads CSARSGAGEQYF. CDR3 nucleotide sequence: TGCAGTGCTAGGTCCGGGGCCGGGGAGCAGTACTTC.

CDR3 sequence (DNA): TGTGCCAGCACCACGGGCCTAACGAGGACTGAAGCTTTCTTT. This encodes CASTTGLTRTEAFF. The chain is built from TRBV12-3 or TRBV12-4 and TRBJ1-1, with D unresolved. Trimming removed 7 bases from V and 5 bases from J, with 17 bases in between. The CDR3 is 14 residues long.

The CDR3 here is CASTPGSRRYEQYF. The CDR3 DNA reads TGTGCCAGCACCCCCGGCAGCAGAAGGTACGAGCAGTACTTC. The J gene is TRBJ2-7, the V gene TRBV28; the D is unclear. In germline, CDR1 is MDHEN, CDR2 SYDVKM. V was pared by 7 bases and J by 4 bases, with 17 bases between. CDR3 length: 14 amino acids.

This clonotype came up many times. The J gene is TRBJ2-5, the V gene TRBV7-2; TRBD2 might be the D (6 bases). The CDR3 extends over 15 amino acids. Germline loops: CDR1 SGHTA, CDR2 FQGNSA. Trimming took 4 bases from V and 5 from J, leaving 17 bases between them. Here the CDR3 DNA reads TGTGCCAGCAGCTCGGGAGCTGGACGGAGGGAGACCCAGTACTTC. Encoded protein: CASSSGAGRRETQYF.

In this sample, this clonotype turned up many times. Written as DNA, the CDR3 is TGTGCCAGCAGTTTGGGGGCCGATCAGCCCCAGCATTTT. Translation gives CASSLGADQPQHF. The gene calls are TRBV12-3 or TRBV12-4 and TRBJ1-5; D possibly corresponds to TRBD1 (6 bases). CDR3 length: 13 residues. Between the trimmed V and J ends, which lost 3 bases and 5 bases, there was a span of 8 bases.

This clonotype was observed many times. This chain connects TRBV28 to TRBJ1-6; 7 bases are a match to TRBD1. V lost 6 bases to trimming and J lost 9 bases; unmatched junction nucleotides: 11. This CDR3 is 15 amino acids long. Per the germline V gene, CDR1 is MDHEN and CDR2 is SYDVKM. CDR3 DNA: TGTGCCAGCAGCCCACCTTACGACAGGGTTTCACCCCTCCACTTT. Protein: CASSPPYDRVSPLHF.

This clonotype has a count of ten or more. DNA for the CDR3: TGTGCCAGCAGCCAGGGACTAGCGGGGGCGGAGACCCAGTACTTC. This codes for CASSQGLAGAETQYF. The chain recombines TRBV11-2 with TRBJ2-5; TRBD2 matches at 14 bases. CDR1 and CDR2 from the germline V gene are SGHAT and FQNNGV. There are 15 residues in the CDR3. The V and J ends lost 5 bases and 5 bases, in that order; junction bases with no gene match: 4.

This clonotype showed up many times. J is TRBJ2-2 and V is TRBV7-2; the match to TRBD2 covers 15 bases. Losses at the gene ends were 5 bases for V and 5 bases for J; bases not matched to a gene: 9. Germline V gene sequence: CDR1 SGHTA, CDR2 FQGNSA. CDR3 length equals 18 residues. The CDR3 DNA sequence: TGTGCCAGCAGCCTTGGACTAGCGGGGGGGAGCAGGACCGGGGAGCTGTTTTTT. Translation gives CASSLGLAGGSRTGELFF.

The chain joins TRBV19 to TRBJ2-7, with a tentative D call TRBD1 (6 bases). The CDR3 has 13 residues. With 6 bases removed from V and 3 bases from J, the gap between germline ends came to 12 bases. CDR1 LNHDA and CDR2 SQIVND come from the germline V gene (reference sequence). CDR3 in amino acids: CASSPGHDYEQYF. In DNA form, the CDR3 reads TGTGCCAGTAGCCCGGGACACGACTACGAGCAGTACTTC.

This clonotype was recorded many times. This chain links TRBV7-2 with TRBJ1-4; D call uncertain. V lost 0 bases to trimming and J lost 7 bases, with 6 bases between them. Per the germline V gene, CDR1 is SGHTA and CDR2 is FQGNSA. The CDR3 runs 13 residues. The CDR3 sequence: CASSLAEREKLFF. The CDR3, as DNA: TGTGCCAGCAGCTTAGCGGAACGTGAAAAACTGTTTTTT.

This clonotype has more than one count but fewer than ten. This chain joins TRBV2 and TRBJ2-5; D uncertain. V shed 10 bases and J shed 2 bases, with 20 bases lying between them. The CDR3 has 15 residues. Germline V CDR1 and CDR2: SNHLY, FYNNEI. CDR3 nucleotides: TGTGCCAACAAAAAGATCTCAGGAGATCAAGAGACCCAGTACTTC. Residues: CANKKISGDQETQYF.

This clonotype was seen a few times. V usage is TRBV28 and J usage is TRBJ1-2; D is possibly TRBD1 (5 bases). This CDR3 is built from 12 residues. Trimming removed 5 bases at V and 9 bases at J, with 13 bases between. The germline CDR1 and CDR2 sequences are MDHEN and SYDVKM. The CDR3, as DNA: TGTGCCAGCAGTACGGGGACGCTCCGCTACACCTTC. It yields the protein CASSTGTLRYTF.

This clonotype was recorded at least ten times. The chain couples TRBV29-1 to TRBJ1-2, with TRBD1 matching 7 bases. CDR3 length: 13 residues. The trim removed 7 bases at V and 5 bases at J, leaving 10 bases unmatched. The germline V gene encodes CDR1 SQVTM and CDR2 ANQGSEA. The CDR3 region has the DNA TGCAGCGCAGCTCGGGACAGTCTATATGGCTACACCTTC. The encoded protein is CSAARDSLYGYTF.

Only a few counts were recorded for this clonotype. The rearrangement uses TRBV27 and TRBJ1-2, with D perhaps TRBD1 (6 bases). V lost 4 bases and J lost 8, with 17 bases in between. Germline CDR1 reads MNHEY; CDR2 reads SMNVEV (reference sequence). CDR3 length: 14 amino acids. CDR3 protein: CASSSFTGFRGYTF. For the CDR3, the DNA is TGTGCCAGCAGTTCTTTTACAGGGTTCCGGGGCTACACCTTC.

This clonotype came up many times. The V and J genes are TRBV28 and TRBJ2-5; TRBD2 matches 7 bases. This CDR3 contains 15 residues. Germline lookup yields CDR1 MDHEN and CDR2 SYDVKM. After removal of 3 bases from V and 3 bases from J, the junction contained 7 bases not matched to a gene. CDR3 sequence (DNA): TGTGCCAGCAGTTTGCCCCTCGGGGGGAAAGAGACCCAGTACTTC. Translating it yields CASSLPLGGKETQYF.

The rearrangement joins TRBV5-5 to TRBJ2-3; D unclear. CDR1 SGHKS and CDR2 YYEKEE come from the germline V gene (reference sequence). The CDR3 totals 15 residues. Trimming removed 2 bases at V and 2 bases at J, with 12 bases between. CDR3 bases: TGTGCCAGCAGCTTTATAGGGTTGTCCACAGATACGCAGTATTTT. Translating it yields CASSFIGLSTDTQYF.

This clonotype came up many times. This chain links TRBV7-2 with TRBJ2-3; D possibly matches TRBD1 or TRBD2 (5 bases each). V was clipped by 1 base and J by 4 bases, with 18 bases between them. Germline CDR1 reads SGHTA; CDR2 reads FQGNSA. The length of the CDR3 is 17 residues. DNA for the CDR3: TGTGCCAGCAGCTTAGGCCTAGGGACCTCGATTGCAGATACGCAGTATTTT. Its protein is CASSLGLGTSIADTQYF.

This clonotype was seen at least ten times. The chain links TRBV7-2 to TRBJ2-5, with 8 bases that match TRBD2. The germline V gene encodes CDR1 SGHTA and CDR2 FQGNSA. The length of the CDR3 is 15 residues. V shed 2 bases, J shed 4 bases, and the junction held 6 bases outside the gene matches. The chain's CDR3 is CASSLFAGGGETQYF. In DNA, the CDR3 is TGTGCCAGCAGCTTATTCGCGGGGGGTGGAGAGACCCAGTACTTC.

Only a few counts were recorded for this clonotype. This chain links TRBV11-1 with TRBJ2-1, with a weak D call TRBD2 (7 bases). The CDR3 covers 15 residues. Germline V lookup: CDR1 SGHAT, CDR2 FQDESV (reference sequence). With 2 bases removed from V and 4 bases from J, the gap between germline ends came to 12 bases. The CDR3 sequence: CASSLNRGAYNEQFF. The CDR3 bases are TGTGCCAGCAGCTTAAACCGGGGGGCTTACAATGAGCAGTTCTTC. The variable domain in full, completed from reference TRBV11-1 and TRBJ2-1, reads EAEVAQSPRYKITEKSQAVAFWCDPISGHATLYWYRQILGQGPELLVQFQDESVVDDSQLPKDRFSAERLKGVDSTLKIQPAELGDSAMYLCASSLNRGAYNEQFFGPGTRLTVL.

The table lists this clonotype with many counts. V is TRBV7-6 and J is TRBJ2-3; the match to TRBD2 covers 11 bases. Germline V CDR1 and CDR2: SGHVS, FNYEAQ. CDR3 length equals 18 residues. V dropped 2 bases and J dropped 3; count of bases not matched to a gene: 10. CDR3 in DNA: TGTGCCAGCAGCTTATTGATAGCGGGAGGGCCGGGGACAGATACGCAGTATTTT. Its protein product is CASSLLIAGGPGTDTQYF.

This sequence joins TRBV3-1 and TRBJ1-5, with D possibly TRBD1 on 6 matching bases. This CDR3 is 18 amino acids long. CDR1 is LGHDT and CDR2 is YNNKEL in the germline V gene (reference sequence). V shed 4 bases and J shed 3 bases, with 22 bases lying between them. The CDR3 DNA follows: TGTGCCAGCAGCCGGAGCAAGGACAGCCGTCTTAACAATCAGCCCCAGCATTTT. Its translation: CASSRSKDSRLNNQPQHF.

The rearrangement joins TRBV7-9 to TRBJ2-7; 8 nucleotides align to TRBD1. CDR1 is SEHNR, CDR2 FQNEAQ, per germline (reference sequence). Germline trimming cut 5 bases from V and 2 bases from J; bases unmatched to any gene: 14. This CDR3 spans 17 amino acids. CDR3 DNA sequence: TGTGCCAGCAGCGACGAAGTGCTCGTGGACAGGGCCTACGAGCAGTACTTC. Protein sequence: CASSDEVLVDRAYEQYF. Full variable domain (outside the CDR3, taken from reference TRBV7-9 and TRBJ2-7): DTGVSQNPRHKITKRGQNVTFRCDPISEHNRLYWYRQTLGQGPEFLTYFQNEAQLEKSRLLSDRFSAERPKGSFSTLEIQRTEQGDSAMYLCASSDEVLVDRAYEQYFGPGTRLTVT.

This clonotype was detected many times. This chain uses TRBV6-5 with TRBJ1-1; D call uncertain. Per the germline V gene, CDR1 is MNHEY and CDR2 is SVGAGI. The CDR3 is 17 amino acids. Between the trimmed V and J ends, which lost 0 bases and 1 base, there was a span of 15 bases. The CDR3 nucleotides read TGTGCCAGCAGTTACTCCGGGGAGAGAGGGTGGAACACTGAAGCTTTCTTT. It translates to CASSYSGERGWNTEAFF.

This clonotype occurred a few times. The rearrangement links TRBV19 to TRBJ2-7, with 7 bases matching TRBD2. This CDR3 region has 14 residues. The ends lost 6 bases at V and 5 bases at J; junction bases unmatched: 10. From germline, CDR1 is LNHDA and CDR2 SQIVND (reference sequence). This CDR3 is CASSPGTKYHEQYF. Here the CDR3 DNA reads TGTGCCAGTAGCCCTGGGACTAAATACCACGAGCAGTACTTC.

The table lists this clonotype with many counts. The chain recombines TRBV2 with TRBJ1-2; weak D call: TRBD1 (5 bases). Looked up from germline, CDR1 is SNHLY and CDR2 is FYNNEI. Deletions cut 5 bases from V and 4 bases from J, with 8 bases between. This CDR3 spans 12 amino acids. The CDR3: CASSPDSYGYTF. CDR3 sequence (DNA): TGTGCCAGCAGTCCCGACAGCTATGGCTACACCTTC.

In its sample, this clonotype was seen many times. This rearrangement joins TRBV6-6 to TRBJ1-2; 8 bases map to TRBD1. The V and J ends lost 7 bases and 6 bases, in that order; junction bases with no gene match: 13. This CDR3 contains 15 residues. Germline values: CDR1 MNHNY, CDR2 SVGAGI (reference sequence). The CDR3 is CASISGGAYRNGYTF. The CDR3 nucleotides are TGTGCCAGCATATCAGGGGGCGCCTATAGGAATGGCTACACCTTC.

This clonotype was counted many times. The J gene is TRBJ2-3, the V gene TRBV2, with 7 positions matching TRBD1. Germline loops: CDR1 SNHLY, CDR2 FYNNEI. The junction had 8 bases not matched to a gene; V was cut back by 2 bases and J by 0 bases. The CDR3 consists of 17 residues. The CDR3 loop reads CASSERVGQYSTDTQYF. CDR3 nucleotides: TGTGCCAGCAGTGAACGGGTGGGACAGTATAGCACAGATACGCAGTATTTT.